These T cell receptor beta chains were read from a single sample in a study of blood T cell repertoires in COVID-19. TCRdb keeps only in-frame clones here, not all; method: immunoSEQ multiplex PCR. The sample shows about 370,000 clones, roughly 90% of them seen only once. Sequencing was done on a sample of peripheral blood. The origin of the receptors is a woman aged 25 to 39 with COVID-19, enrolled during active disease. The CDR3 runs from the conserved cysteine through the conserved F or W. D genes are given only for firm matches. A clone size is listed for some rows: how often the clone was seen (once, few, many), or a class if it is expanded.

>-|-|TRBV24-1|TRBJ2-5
CATSDPDSNQETQYF
TGTGCCACCAGTGATCCTGACAGTAACCAAGAGACCCAGTACTTC
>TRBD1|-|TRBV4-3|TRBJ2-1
CASSQAADRVNEQFF
TGCGCCAGCAGCCAAGCTGCGGACAGGGTCAATGAGCAGTTCTTC
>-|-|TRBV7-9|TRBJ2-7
CASSSRQQYEQYF
TGTGCCAGCAGCTCGAGACAGCAGTACGAGCAGTACTTC
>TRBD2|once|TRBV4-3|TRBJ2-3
CASSQNLLAGGGRDTQYF
TGCGCCAGCAGCCAAAATCTACTAGCGGGTGGAGGTCGAGATACGCAGTATTTT
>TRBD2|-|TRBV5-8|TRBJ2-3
CASNFGTSGNTDTQYF
TGTGCCAGCAACTTCGGGACTAGCGGCAACACAGATACGCAGTATTTT
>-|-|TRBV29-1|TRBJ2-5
CSVGGRVRQETQYF
TGCAGCGTTGGGGGCAGGGTCCGCCAAGAGACCCAGTACTTC
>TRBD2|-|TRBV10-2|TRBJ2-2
CASTTSGGLANTGELFF
TGCGCCAGCACGACTAGCGGGGGCCTCGCGAACACCGGGGAGCTGTTTTTT
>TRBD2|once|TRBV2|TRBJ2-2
CASIGGSTSVNTGELFF
TGTGCCAGCATCGGGGGCTCGACTAGCGTCAACACCGGGGAGCTGTTTTTT
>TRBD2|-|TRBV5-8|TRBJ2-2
CASRLSGRTNTGELFF
TGTGCCAGCAGACTTAGCGGGAGGACGAACACCGGGGAGCTGTTTTTT
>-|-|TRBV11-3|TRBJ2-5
CASSLGVRTTLQETQYF
TGTGCCAGCAGCTTAGGGGTTCGGACTACGCTCCAAGAGACCCAGTACTTC
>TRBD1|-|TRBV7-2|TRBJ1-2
CASSLGDSAIGGGYTF
TGTGCCAGCAGCCTAGGGGACAGTGCTATAGGAGGAGGCTACACCTTC
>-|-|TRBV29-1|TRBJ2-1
CSVVTGYVWNEQFF
TGCAGCGTTGTAACAGGGTACGTCTGGAATGAGCAGTTCTTC
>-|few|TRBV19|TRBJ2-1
CASSILGRVSYNEQFF
TGTGCCAGTAGTATTCTCGGCAGGGTCTCCTACAATGAGCAGTTCTTC
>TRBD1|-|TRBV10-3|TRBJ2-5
CAISRPGQGLETQYF
TGTGCCATCAGTCGGCCGGGACAGGGTCTCGAGACCCAGTACTTC
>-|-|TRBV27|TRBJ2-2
CASRISLRANTGELFF
TGTGCCAGCAGGATTAGCTTGAGGGCGAACACCGGGGAGCTGTTTTTT
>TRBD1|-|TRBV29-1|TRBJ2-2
CSPRAGGPDAGELFF
TGCAGCCCAAGGGCAGGGGGTCCGGATGCCGGGGAGCTGTTTTTT
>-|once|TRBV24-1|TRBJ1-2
CATSQGNYGYTF
TGTGCCACCAGTCAGGGTAACTATGGCTACACCTTC
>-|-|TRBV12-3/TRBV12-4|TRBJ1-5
CASGSVSQPQHF
TGTGCCAGCGGCTCCGTGTCTCAGCCCCAGCATTTT
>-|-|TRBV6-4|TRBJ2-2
CASGGQPNTGELFF
TGTGCCAGCGGGGGCCAGCCGAACACCGGGGAGCTGTTTTTT
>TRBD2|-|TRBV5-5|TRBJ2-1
CASSSHLRGGYNEQFF
TGTGCCAGCAGCTCCCATTTACGCGGGGGCTACAATGAGCAGTTCTTC
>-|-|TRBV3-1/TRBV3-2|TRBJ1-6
CASSHLGQLNNSPLHF
TGTGCCAGCAGCCACCTAGGACAGCTTAATAATTCACCCCTCCACTTT
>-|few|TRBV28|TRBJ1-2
CASSLRSPNYGYTF
TGTGCCAGCAGTTTGAGGAGCCCCAACTATGGCTACACCTTC
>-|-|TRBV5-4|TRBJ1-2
CASSPGTINYGYTF
TGTGCCAGCAGCCCCGGGACAATTAACTATGGCTACACCTTC
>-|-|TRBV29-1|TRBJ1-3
CSVEIGLHSGNTIYF
TGCAGCGTGGAGATAGGACTGCACTCTGGAAACACCATATATTTT
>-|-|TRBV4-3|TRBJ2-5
CASSQDLAGFYQETQYF
TGCGCCAGCAGCCAAGATCTGGCGGGATTCTACCAAGAGACCCAGTACTTC
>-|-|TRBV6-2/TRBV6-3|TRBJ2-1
CASSYGGQTYNEQFF
TGTGCCAGCAGTTATGGGGGCCAAACCTACAATGAGCAGTTCTTC
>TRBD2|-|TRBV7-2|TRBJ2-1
CASSSPGGDEQFF
TGTGCCAGCAGCTCGCCGGGGGGGGATGAGCAGTTCTTC
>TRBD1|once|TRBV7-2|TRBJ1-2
CASSLMGTGRNYGYTF
TGTGCCAGCAGCTTAATGGGGACAGGCCGAAACTATGGCTACACCTTC
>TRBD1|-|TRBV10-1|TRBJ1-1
CASQGDMNTEAFF
TGCGCCAGCCAGGGGGACATGAACACTGAAGCTTTCTTT
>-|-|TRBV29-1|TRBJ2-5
CSVELQQYETQYF
TGCAGCGTTGAGTTACAACAGTATGAGACCCAGTACTTC
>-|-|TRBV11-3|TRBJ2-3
CASSPLRGAGDTQYF
TGTGCCAGCAGCCCACTAAGAGGAGCGGGAGATACGCAGTATTTT
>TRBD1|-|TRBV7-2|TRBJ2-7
CASSRRQGYLSNEQYF
TGTGCCAGCAGCCGCCGACAGGGATACCTTTCGAACGAGCAGTACTTC
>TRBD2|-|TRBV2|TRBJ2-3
CASSEGLAGFTDTQYF
TGTGCCAGCAGTGAAGGGCTAGCGGGCTTCACAGATACGCAGTATTTT
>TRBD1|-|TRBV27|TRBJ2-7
CASRRGQGTYEQYF
TGTGCCAGCAGACGAGGACAGGGGACCTACGAGCAGTACTTC
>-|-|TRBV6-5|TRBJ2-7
CASSYSISGEQYF
TGTGCCAGCAGTTACTCGATTTCGGGGGAGCAGTACTTC
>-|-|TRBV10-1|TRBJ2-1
CASSSLGVYNEQFF
TGCGCCAGCAGTAGTCTCGGGGTCTACAATGAGCAGTTCTTC
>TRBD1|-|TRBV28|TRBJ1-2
CASSLLGRGPYSSYGYTF
TGTGCCAGCAGTTTATTGGGCAGGGGGCCATATTCGAGCTATGGCTACACCTTC
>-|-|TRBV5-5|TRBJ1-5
CASSLGEGNQPQHF
TGTGCCAGCAGCTTGGGTGAGGGCAATCAGCCCCAGCATTTT
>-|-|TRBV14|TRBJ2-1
CASRRQGGSLAGYNEQFF
TGTGCCAGCAGGCGACAGGGGGGGTCACTAGCGGGATACAATGAGCAGTTCTTC
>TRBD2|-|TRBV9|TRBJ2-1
CASSARTSGNNEQFF
TGTGCCAGCAGCGCCAGGACTAGCGGCAACAATGAGCAGTTCTTC
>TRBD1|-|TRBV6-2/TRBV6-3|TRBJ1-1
CASSPAHGTGGFLGNTEAFF
TGTGCCAGCAGTCCCGCTCACGGGACAGGGGGCTTTCTGGGGAACACTGAAGCTTTCTTT